This T cell receptor beta chain appears in the sequencing data of a study of post-analysis software for immune sequencing data. Study-level information: Clinical courses comprised relapsing-remitting, secondary progressive and progressive-relapsing multiple sclerosis.

Unique molecular identifiers had been added to the TCR beta cDNA libraries. cDNA molecules numbering around 450,000 came from roughly 0.93 to 9.6 million T cells. TCRdb fed the PCR reads into MiXCR, producing one record per CDR3 protein. The sample lists about 810,000 distinct CDR3 sequences, approximately 53% seen once, with approximately 4.5% in the top ten. Turning to this clonotype: Its antigen is unidentified.

General observations from the study: With TRBV5-6, TRBV5-1 and TRBV20-1 included, about five TRBV segments were more frequent in patients than in controls.

Trimming cost V 3 bases and J 0 bases, with 16 bases left between them. The CDR3 spans 17 residues. The J gene is TRBJ2-3, the V gene TRBV12-3 or TRBV12-4; TRBD2 is a possible D gene (6 bases). Sequenced sample: blood. The source of this sequence is a girl aged 5 to 17 with multiple sclerosis. This CDR3 reads CASSFSWGDTSTDTQYF. The CDR3 DNA reads as TGTGCCAGCAGTTTCTCCTGGGGGGATACTAGCACAGATACGCAGTATTTT.